This T cell receptor (beta chain) was documented in a study of OX40 agonist ivuxolimab in advanced cancers. Across the whole study: Dose-escalation patients had hepatocellular carcinoma, melanoma, renal cell or head and neck cancer.

Points on this clone: Its specificity is unknown.

V lost 0 bases to trimming and J lost 0 bases, with 11 bases between them. The V gene's germline CDR1 is PRHDT and CDR2 FYEKMQ (reference sequence). The CDR3 is 17 residues long. The data were produced by immunoSEQ multiplex PCR, yet TCRdb's version contains in-frame clones alone and is incomplete. The sample contains 55,000 to 75,000 clones, 91% of which appear only once. General study findings and limits: Among T cells, CD8+ cells averaged more expanded clones than CD4+ cells. Clonal expansion from baseline to week 6 occurred in both CD4+ and CD8+ T cells. Low levels of normalized T-cell clonal expansion also appeared in some nonresponders.

The source was CD4+ or CD8+ T cells sorted from blood, collected in a trial of the OX40 agonist ivuxolimab. The receptor was derived from an adult with an advanced solid tumor such as melanoma, head and neck, liver or kidney cancer. The J gene is TRBJ2-2, the V gene TRBV13; D call uncertain. CDR3 amino acids: CASSLGIAYPNTGELFF. The CDR3 region has the DNA TGTGCCAGCAGCTTAGGCATCGCCTACCCGAACACCGGGGAGCTGTTTTTT.